This TCR beta chain was documented in a study of coeliac disease. About the study: High-resolution HLA typing was lacking; TRBV7-2 bias was queried instead.

For this clone: Its target is unknown.

TCRdb's table, derived via immunoSEQ multiplex PCR, lists solely in-frame clones and lacks some. The sample consists of fewer than 5,000 clones, 65% to 75% of them appearing once. V lost 4 bases and J 2 bases, leaving 20 bases between the germline ends. In germline, CDR1 is SGHRS, CDR2 YFSETQ. CDR3 length: 17 amino acids. One frozen approximately 550,000-cell aliquot per fraction was sequenced. Study-wide results and limits: Intraepithelial and lamina propria fractions were not highly pure, so cross-contamination was possible. Lower clonality than controls marked TRB and TRG repertoires from active celiac intraepithelial and lamina propria samples.

The rearrangement uses TRBV5-1 and TRBJ2-3; possibly TRBD1 for D (6 bases). Material: lamina propria lymphocytes from the gut. This TCR was sampled from a young woman with active celiac disease. The CDR3 DNA is TGCGCCAGCAGCCTACGATCAGGGGCTCCTTTCACAGATACGCAGTATTTT. Amino acids: CASSLRSGAPFTDTQYF.